The 13 T cell receptor beta chains given below trace back to one sample, sequenced in a study of cytomegalovirus exposure and HLA in healthy donors. The study ran its PCR with 60 Vbeta and 13 Jbeta primers. Clones were read by immunoSEQ multiplex PCR, and TCRdb kept only the in-frame ones, dropping some. This repertoire shows 130,000 to 150,000 clones, more than 70% found once; its top ten account for 4.9%. The sample was PBMCs. The receptors were gathered from a woman between 50 and 59 years old in good health and CMV-seronegative.

V gene TRBV7-9 combines with J gene TRBJ2-1, with 7 bases fitting TRBD1. J was trimmed by 3 bases and V by 9 bases; bases with no gene match: 5. CDR1 is SEHNR, CDR2 FQNEAQ, per germline (reference sequence). CDR3 length equals 13 residues. CDR3 region: CASAGTVYNEQFF. CDR3 nucleotide sequence: TGTGCCAGTGCCGGGACAGTCTACAATGAGCAGTTCTTC.

V usage is TRBV9 and J usage is TRBJ1-2; 7 nucleotides match TRBD1. Germline V CDR1 and CDR2: SGDLS, YYNGEE. V dropped 4 bases and J dropped 7; count of bases not matched to a gene: 10. The CDR3 runs 14 residues. CDR3 protein: CASSSVQGDAGYTF. The CDR3 coding sequence is TGTGCCAGCAGCTCAGTCCAGGGGGACGCTGGCTACACCTTC.

CDR3 sequence: CASSDRESNYGYTF. In DNA form, the CDR3 reads TGTGCCAGTAGCGACAGGGAATCTAACTATGGCTACACCTTC. The V call is TRBV19, the J call TRBJ1-2; 7 bases line up with TRBD1. The germline gives CDR1 LNHDA, CDR2 SQIVND (reference sequence). This CDR3 spans 14 amino acids. With 6 bases clipped from V and 0 bases from J, the junction kept 4 bases outside the gene matches.

This chain links TRBV7-2 with TRBJ1-1, with TRBD1 matching 7 bases. Germline V gene data show CDR1 as SGHTA and CDR2 as FQGNSA. Trimming at V came to 1 base and at J to 4 bases, leaving 3 bases not matched to a gene. The CDR3 has 14 amino acids. CDR3 coding DNA: TGTGCCAGCAGCTTAGAGGCAGGGGGCACTGAAGCTTTCTTT. Encoded protein: CASSLEAGGTEAFF.

This chain uses TRBV11-2 with TRBJ1-1; D not resolved. The germline gives CDR1 SGHAT, CDR2 FQNNGV. Between the trimmed V and J ends, which lost 0 bases and 4 bases, there was a span of 9 bases. The CDR3 totals 14 residues. CDR3 sequence: CASSLDVGSTEAFF. In DNA form, the CDR3 reads TGTGCCAGCAGCTTAGATGTGGGGAGCACTGAAGCTTTCTTT. The full variable domain, completed using reference TRBV11-2 and TRBJ1-1, is EAGVAQSPRYKIIEKRQSVAFWCNPISGHATLYWYQQILGQGPKLLIQFQNNGVVDDSQLPKDRFSAERLKGVDSTLKIQPAKLEDSAVYLCASSLDVGSTEAFFGQGTRLTVV.

The gene calls are TRBV28 and TRBJ1-6; D is undetermined. Between the trimmed V and J ends, which lost 7 bases and 6 bases, there was a span of 13 bases. Per the germline V gene, CDR1 is MDHEN and CDR2 is SYDVKM. This CDR3 is built from 14 residues. The CDR3 spells CASTQGTVNSPLHF. CDR3 sequence (DNA): TGTGCCAGCACTCAAGGAACAGTTAATTCACCCCTCCACTTT.

This chain uses TRBV7-9 with TRBJ1-2; a weak D match, TRBD1 (5 bases). V was shortened by 4 bases and J by 7 bases, with 22 bases between the two germline ends. Germline V gene data show CDR1 as SEHNR and CDR2 as FQNEAQ (reference sequence). The CDR3 sequence is 16 residues long. In DNA, the CDR3 is TGTGCCAGCAGCTCGTTTGACCCCATAGGAGGGGTTGGCTACACCTTC. As protein: CASSSFDPIGGVGYTF.

This chain uses TRBV10-3 with TRBJ2-2; tentatively, D is TRBD1 (5 bases). Germline-derived CDR1 and CDR2 are ENHRY and SYGVKD. This CDR3 region has 11 residues. The V gene lost 10 bases and the J gene lost 6 bases, with 9 bases spanning the gap. DNA for the CDR3: TGTGCCACTTTAGGGGCCGGGGAGCTGTTTTTT. Residues: CATLGAGELFF.

This clone was seen a handful of times. V gene TRBV5-4 combines with J gene TRBJ1-1; D remains ambiguous. Germline CDR1 is SGHNT and CDR2 is YYREEE (reference sequence). The germline V and J ends were trimmed by 1 base and 1 base, with 8 bases remaining between them. The CDR3 contains 14 residues. CDR3: CASSLSVQNTEAFF. Here the CDR3 DNA reads TGTGCCAGCAGCTTGTCGGTCCAGAACACTGAAGCTTTCTTT.

The chain links TRBV30 to TRBJ2-3; D is perhaps TRBD1 (6 bases). The V gene's germline CDR1 is GTSNPN and CDR2 SVGIG (reference sequence). There are 15 residues in the CDR3. Trimming removed 0 bases from V and 6 bases from J, with 16 bases in between. The CDR3 sequence is CAWSVDRPPRDTQYF. Written as DNA, the CDR3 is TGTGCCTGGAGTGTCGACAGGCCACCCCGGGATACGCAGTATTTT.

This rearrangement joins TRBV30 to TRBJ2-3; tentatively, D is TRBD1 (6 bases). Germline CDR1 is GTSNPN and CDR2 is SVGIG (reference sequence). The length of the CDR3 is 12 residues. V lost 3 bases and J lost 9, with 13 bases in between. The CDR3 loop reads CAWRENRDTQYF. The CDR3 bases are TGTGCCTGGAGAGAGAACAGGGACACGCAGTATTTT.

The genes are TRBV2 and TRBJ2-2; D perhaps matches TRBD1 (5 bases). Trimming took 0 bases from V and 2 from J, leaving 10 bases between them. CDR3 size: 16 residues. The germline gives CDR1 SNHLY, CDR2 FYNNEI. Written as DNA, the CDR3 is TGTGCCAGCAGTGAAGCTCGCAGGGCCAACACCGGGGAGCTGTTTTTT. This gives the protein CASSEARRANTGELFF.

V usage is TRBV28 and J usage is TRBJ1-2, with no clear D. Germline V gives CDR1 MDHEN, CDR2 SYDVKM. V lost 9 bases, J lost 2 bases, and 7 bases lay in between. CDR3 length: 11 amino acids. CDR3 loop: CASYGNYGYTF. In DNA, the CDR3 is TGTGCCAGTTACGGGAACTATGGCTACACCTTC.